These T cell receptor beta chains were read from a single sample in a study of siplizumab effects on memory and regulatory T cells. Data came from immunoSEQ multiplex PCR; TCRdb stores just in-frame clones and leaves some out. Among more than 75,000 clones listed, 96% were seen once. The source material was naive CD4+ T cells sorted from blood. All receptors derive from a human donor in good health. The CDR3 runs from the conserved cysteine through the conserved F or W. D genes are given only for firm matches. Clone size is not always given. Where it is, it says once, few, many or a class for expanded clones.

NA	TRBV7-9	TRBJ1-3	NA	CASSFSSGASGNTIYF	TGTGCCAGCAGCTTCTCCTCGGGTGCCTCTGGAAACACCATATATTTT
NA	TRBV19	TRBJ2-2	NA	CASTSGAHTNTGELFF	TGTGCCAGTACCTCCGGGGCCCATACGAACACCGGGGAGCTGTTTTTT
NA	TRBV27	TRBJ1-4	NA	CASSPAGANEKLFF	TGTGCCAGCAGTCCGGCCGGGGCCAATGAAAAACTGTTTTTT
NA	TRBV2	TRBJ1-1	NA	CASSLMNTEAFF	TGTGCCAGCAGTCTGATGAACACTGAAGCTTTCTTT
NA	TRBV10-1	TRBJ2-4	NA	CASSERGMDIQYF	TGCGCCAGCAGTGAGCGGGGGATGGACATTCAGTACTTC
NA	TRBV27	TRBJ2-1	once	CASSPRGSPYNEQFF	TGTGCCAGCAGCCCCCGCGGGTCGCCCTACAATGAGCAGTTCTTC
NA	TRBV4-2	TRBJ1-2	NA	CASSQEGRVYGYTF	TGTGCCAGCAGCCAAGAAGGCAGGGTCTATGGCTACACCTTC
TRBD1	TRBV19	TRBJ1-5	NA	CASSSRTGGPDQPQHF	TGTGCCAGTAGTAGCCGGACAGGGGGGCCCGATCAGCCCCAGCATTTT
TRBD1	TRBV29-1	TRBJ1-1	NA	CSAYGQVMNTEAFF	TGCAGTGCCTACGGACAGGTCATGAACACTGAAGCTTTCTTT
TRBD1	TRBV6-1	TRBJ1-5	NA	CASGAGGGRNQPQHF	TGTGCCAGCGGAGCAGGGGGAGGTCGCAATCAGCCCCAGCATTTT
TRBD1	TRBV5-7	TRBJ1-6	NA	CASSLPWTKGGSPLHF	TGTGCCAGCAGCTTGCCCTGGACAAAAGGGGGCTCACCCCTCCACTTT
NA	TRBV7-9	TRBJ1-1	NA	CASSLDAREAFF	TGTGCCAGCAGCTTAGATGCCAGGGAAGCTTTCTTT
NA	TRBV6-6	TRBJ2-1	NA	CASSYRPSEQFF	TGTGCCAGCAGTTACCGGCCATCGGAGCAGTTCTTC
NA	TRBV10-3	TRBJ1-4	NA	CAISESQGGTNEKLFF	TGTGCCATCAGTGAGTCCCAGGGTGGGACTAATGAAAAACTGTTTTTT
NA	TRBV7-9	TRBJ2-7	NA	CASSGIEQYF	TGTGCCAGCAGCGGGATCGAGCAGTACTTC
NA	TRBV20-1	TRBJ2-3	NA	CSAHAADTQYF	TGCAGTGCCCACGCGGCGGATACGCAGTATTTT
TRBD2	TRBV10-3	TRBJ2-3	NA	CAISDISGGVLDTDTQYF	TGTGCCATCAGTGACATCAGCGGGGGGGTCTTGGACACAGATACGCAGTATTTT
NA	TRBV18	TRBJ1-1	NA	CASSPSGGNTEAFF	TGTGCCAGCTCACCCTCCGGGGGGAACACTGAAGCTTTCTTT
NA	TRBV19	TRBJ2-6	NA	CASSTPGTGANVLTF	TGTGCCAGTAGCACCCCAGGGACTGGGGCCAACGTCCTGACTTTC
NA	TRBV19	TRBJ2-7	NA	CASSIGAPLEYEQYF	TGTGCCAGTAGTATAGGCGCTCCACTAGAGTACGAGCAGTACTTC
NA	TRBV2	TRBJ2-5	once	CASIVTSKTQYF	TGTGCCAGCATTGTTACTAGCAAGACCCAGTACTTC
TRBD2	TRBV7-9	TRBJ2-1	NA	CASSLVHARGANNEQFF	TGTGCCAGCAGCTTAGTACATGCGCGGGGGGCAAACAATGAGCAGTTCTTC
NA	TRBV12-5	TRBJ1-6	NA	CASGWDMGLHF	TGTGCTAGTGGTTGGGACATGGGACTCCACTTT
NA	TRBV18	TRBJ2-3	NA	CASSPAGGFRGDTQYF	TGTGCCAGCTCACCGGCTGGGGGATTCCGGGGAGATACGCAGTATTTT
NA	TRBV7-9	TRBJ1-3	NA	CASSAAARGNTIYF	TGTGCCAGCAGTGCGGCCGCTCGGGGAAACACCATATATTTT
TRBD1	TRBV6-5	TRBJ2-7	NA	CASTGQYSYEQYF	TGTGCCAGTACGGGACAGTATTCCTACGAGCAGTACTTC
NA	TRBV9	TRBJ2-2	NA	CASSERATYTGELFF	TGTGCCAGCAGCGAGAGGGCAACCTACACCGGGGAGCTGTTTTTT
NA	TRBV4-1	TRBJ2-1	NA	CASSRGLRTEGYYNEQFF	TGCGCCAGCAGCCGTGGGCTGAGGACGGAGGGATACTACAATGAGCAGTTCTTC
NA	TRBV5-6	TRBJ1-1	NA	CASSHTGNTEAFF	TGTGCCAGCAGCCACACCGGAAACACTGAAGCTTTCTTT
NA	TRBV6-1	TRBJ1-3	once	CASTTGFSGNTIYF	TGTGCCAGTACTACGGGGTTCTCTGGAAACACCATATATTTT
TRBD1	TRBV7-3	TRBJ2-1	NA	CASSLYQGARFF	TGTGCCAGCAGCTTATATCAGGGGGCGCGGTTCTTC
NA	TRBV10-2	TRBJ1-3	NA	CASSEQGSGNTIYF	TGCGCCAGCAGCGAACAGGGTTCGGGAAACACCATATATTTT
TRBD1	TRBV19	TRBJ2-5	NA	CASSRDRAQETQYF	TGTGCCAGTAGTCGAGACAGGGCCCAAGAGACCCAGTACTTC
NA	TRBV29-1	TRBJ1-1	once	CSVDFGFGGEHTEAFF	TGCAGCGTTGATTTTGGGTTCGGGGGCGAGCACACTGAAGCTTTCTTT
TRBD1	TRBV9	TRBJ1-1	NA	CASSVVPDRGAFF	TGTGCCAGCAGCGTAGTCCCGGACAGGGGAGCTTTCTTT
NA	TRBV5-4	TRBJ1-1	NA	CASSSVNVANTEAFF	TGTGCCAGCAGCTCGGTTAATGTCGCGAACACTGAAGCTTTCTTT
NA	TRBV6-5	TRBJ1-4	NA	CASSYRGDEKLFF	TGTGCCAGCAGTTACCGTGGGGACGAAAAACTGTTTTTT
NA	TRBV6-4	TRBJ1-6	NA	CASGDSYNSPLHF	TGTGCCAGCGGGGACTCCTATAATTCACCCCTCCACTTT
NA	TRBV5-1	TRBJ1-1	NA	CASSLGGTMNTEAFF	TGCGCCAGCAGCTTGGGGGGCACTATGAACACTGAAGCTTTCTTT
TRBD1	TRBV6-5	TRBJ1-2	once	CASTMRDRGDGYTF	TGTGCCAGCACTATGAGGGACAGGGGGGATGGCTACACCTTC
TRBD1	TRBV5-5	TRBJ1-5	NA	CASSIQGAQQPQHF	TGTGCCAGCAGCATACAGGGGGCGCAACAGCCCCAGCATTTT
NA	TRBV7-3	TRBJ1-1	NA	CASSLTGTSVNTEAFF	TGTGCCAGCAGCTTAACGGGGACCTCGGTGAACACTGAAGCTTTCTTT
TRBD2	TRBV7-2	TRBJ2-1	NA	CASSLVSSGGAGNEQFF	TGTGCCAGCAGCTTAGTGTCAAGCGGGGGGGCCGGGAATGAGCAGTTCTTC
TRBD1	TRBV30	TRBJ1-2	NA	CATDRTNYGYTF	TGTGCCACGGACAGGACTAACTATGGCTACACCTTC
NA	TRBV27	TRBJ1-2	NA	CASSLASTYGYTF	TGTGCCAGCAGTCTTGCATCGACCTATGGCTACACCTTC
NA	TRBV18	TRBJ1-5	NA	CASSLSNQPQHF	TGTGCCAGCTCTCTTAGCAATCAGCCCCAGCATTTT
NA	TRBV5-4	TRBJ2-3	NA	CASSPLRGADTQYF	TGTGCCAGCAGCCCCCTCCGTGGGGCGGATACGCAGTATTTT
NA	TRBV29-1	TRBJ2-5	NA	CSVVGRAYQETQYF	TGCAGCGTTGTGGGCAGAGCGTACCAAGAGACCCAGTACTTC
NA	TRBV5-1	TRBJ1-4	NA	CASSYSRKGDEKLFF	TGCGCCAGCAGCTACAGCCGGAAGGGGGATGAAAAACTGTTTTTT
NA	TRBV7-2	TRBJ2-2	NA	CASSLGVGELFF	TGTGCCAGCAGCTTAGGGGTCGGGGAGCTGTTTTTT
NA	TRBV30	TRBJ2-2	NA	CAWSSQVSGELFF	TGTGCCTGGAGTTCACAGGTTTCAGGGGAGCTGTTTTTT
TRBD2	TRBV5-1	TRBJ2-7	NA	CASSLSSWTSGSYEQYF	TGCGCCAGCAGCTTGTCATCCTGGACTAGCGGCTCCTACGAGCAGTACTTC
TRBD1	TRBV30	TRBJ1-1	NA	CAWTTGGANTEAFF	TGTGCCTGGACGACAGGGGGCGCGAACACTGAAGCTTTCTTT
NA	TRBV28	TRBJ1-1	NA	CASHGVRVATRGPEAFF	TGTGCCAGCCATGGCGTCAGAGTTGCGACCAGGGGCCCTGAAGCTTTCTTT